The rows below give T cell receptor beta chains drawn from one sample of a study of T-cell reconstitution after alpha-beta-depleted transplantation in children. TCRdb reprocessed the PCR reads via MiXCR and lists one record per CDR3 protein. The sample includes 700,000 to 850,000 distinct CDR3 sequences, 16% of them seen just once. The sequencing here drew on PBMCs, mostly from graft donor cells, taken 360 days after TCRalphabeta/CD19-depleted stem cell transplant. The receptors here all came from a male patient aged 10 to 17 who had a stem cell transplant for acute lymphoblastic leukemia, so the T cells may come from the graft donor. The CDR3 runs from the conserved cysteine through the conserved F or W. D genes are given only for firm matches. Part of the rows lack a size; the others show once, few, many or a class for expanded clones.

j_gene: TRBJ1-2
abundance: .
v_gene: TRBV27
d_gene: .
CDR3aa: CASASSGLQIRSYTF
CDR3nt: TGTGCCAGCGCCTCCTCGGGACTTCAAATTAGGAGCTACACCTTC

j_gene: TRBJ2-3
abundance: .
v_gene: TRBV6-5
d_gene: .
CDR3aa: CASSYSMGLGFDTQYF
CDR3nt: TGTGCCAGCAGTTACTCGATGGGGCTAGGATTCGATACGCAGTATTTT

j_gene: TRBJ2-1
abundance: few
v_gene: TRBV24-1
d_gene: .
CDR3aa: CATSDSPGTLGNEQFF
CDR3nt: TGTGCCACCAGTGATTCGCCGGGGACCCTAGGGAATGAGCAGTTCTTC

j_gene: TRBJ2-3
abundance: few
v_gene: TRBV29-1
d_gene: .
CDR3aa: CSAIRLGGILDTQYF
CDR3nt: TGCAGCGCTATCCGACTGGGGGGAATATTGGATACGCAGTATTTT

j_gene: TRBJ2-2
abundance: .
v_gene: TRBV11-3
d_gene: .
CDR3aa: CASSLTTVSRELFF
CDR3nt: TGTGCCAGCAGCCTCACAACCGTTTCAAGGGAGCTGTTTTTT

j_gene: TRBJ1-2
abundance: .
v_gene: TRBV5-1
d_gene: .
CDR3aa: CASSLTGRGYTF
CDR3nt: TGCGCCAGCAGCCTGACAGGACGAGGCTACACCTTC

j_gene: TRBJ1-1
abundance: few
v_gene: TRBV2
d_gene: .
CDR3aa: CASSPGVHAFF
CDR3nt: TGTGCCAGCAGCCCAGGGGTCCACGCTTTCTTT

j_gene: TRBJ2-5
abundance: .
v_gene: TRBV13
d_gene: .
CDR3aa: CASSLVGTVETQYF
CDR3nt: TGTGCCAGCAGCTTAGTTGGGACGGTGGAGACCCAGTACTTC

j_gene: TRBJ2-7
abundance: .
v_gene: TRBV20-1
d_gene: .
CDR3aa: CSATWQIYEQYF
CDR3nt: TGCAGTGCTACCTGGCAGATCTACGAGCAGTACTTC

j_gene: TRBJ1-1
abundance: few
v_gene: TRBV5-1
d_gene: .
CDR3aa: CASSLVSERTEAFF
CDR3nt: TGCGCCAGCAGCTTGGTATCAGAGCGCACTGAAGCTTTCTTT

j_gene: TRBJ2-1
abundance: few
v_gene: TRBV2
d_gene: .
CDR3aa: CASSEEIVTGNEQFF
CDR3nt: TGTGCCAGCAGTGAGGAGATAGTTACTGGTAATGAGCAGTTCTTC

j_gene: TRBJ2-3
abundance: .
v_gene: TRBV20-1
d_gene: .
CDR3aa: CSARGVDRGSTDTQYF
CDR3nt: TGCAGTGCTAGAGGCGTCGATAGGGGGAGCACAGATACGCAGTATTTT

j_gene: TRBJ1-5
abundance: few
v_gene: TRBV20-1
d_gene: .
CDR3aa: CSARAALPDQPQHF
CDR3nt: TGCAGTGCTAGGGCCGCCCTGCCCGATCAGCCCCAGCATTTT

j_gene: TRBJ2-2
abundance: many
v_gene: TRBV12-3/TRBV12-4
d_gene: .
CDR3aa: CASWARGSSTGELFF
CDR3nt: TGTGCCAGCTGGGCACGAGGGTCGAGCACCGGGGAGCTGTTTTTT

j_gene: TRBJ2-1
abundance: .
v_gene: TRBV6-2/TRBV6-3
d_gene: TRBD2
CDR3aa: CASSYGREGYNEQFF
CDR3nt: TGTGCCAGCAGTTACGGGCGGGAGGGGTACAATGAGCAGTTCTTC

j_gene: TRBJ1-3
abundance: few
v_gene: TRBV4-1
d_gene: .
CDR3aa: CASSQAVGQSDYTIYF
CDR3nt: TGCGCCAGCAGCCAAGCGGTTGGGCAGTCGGATTACACCATATATTTT

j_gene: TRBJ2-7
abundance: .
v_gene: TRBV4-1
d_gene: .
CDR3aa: CASSQGPLAGPYYEQYF
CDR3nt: TGCGCCAGCAGCCAAGGTCCCCTAGCAGGGCCCTACTACGAGCAGTACTTC

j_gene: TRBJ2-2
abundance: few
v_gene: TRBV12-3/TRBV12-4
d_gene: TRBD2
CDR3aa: CASSWGLAGHTGELFF
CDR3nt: TGTGCCAGCAGTTGGGGGCTAGCGGGGCACACCGGGGAGCTGTTTTTT

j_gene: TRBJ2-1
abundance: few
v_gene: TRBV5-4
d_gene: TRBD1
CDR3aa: CASSFVGTGPHEQFF
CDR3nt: TGTGCCAGCAGCTTCGTGGGGACAGGACCGCATGAGCAGTTCTTC

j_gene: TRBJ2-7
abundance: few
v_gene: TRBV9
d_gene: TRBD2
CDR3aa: CASSVSAGIEQYF
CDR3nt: TGTGCCAGCAGCGTTTCAGCGGGAATTGAGCAGTACTTC

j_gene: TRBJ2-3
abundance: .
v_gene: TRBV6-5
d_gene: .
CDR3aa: CASSYGATAPRDTQYF
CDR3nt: TGTGCCAGCAGTTACGGGGCTACCGCTCCCCGTGATACGCAGTATTTT

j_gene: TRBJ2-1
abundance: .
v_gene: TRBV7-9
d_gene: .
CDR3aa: CASSLTGVINEQFF
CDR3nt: TGTGCCAGCAGCTTGACGGGGGTTATCAATGAGCAGTTCTTC

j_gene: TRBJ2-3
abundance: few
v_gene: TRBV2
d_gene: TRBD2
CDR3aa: CAILESRVSGSRADTQYF
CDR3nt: TGTGCCATTCTGGAATCGAGGGTTAGCGGGAGTAGGGCAGATACGCAGTATTTT

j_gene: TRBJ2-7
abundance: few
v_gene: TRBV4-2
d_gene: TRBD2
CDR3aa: CASSPRLAREPYEQYF
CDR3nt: TGTGCCAGCAGCCCACGACTAGCGAGAGAGCCCTACGAGCAGTACTTC

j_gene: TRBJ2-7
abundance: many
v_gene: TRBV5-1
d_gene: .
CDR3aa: CASSSGQTYEQYF
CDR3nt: TGCGCCAGCAGCTCCGGACAAACCTACGAGCAGTACTTC

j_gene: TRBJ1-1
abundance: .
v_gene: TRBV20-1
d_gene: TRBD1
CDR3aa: CSARKQGMNTEAFF
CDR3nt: TGCAGTGCTAGGAAACAGGGGATGAACACTGAAGCTTTCTTT

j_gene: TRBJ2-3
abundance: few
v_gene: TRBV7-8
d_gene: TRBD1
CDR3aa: CASSLLWTGVGDTQYF
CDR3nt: TGTGCCAGCAGCTTATTATGGACAGGGGTTGGAGATACGCAGTATTTT

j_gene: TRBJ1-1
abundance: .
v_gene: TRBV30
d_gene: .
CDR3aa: CAWSNLHGGTEAFF
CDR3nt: TGTGCCTGGAGTAACCTCCACGGCGGGACTGAAGCTTTCTTT

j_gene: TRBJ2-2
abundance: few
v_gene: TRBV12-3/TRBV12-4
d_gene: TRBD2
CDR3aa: CASSSYLGTGGPDTGELFF
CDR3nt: TGTGCCAGCAGTTCGTACTTGGGGACGGGAGGGCCGGACACCGGGGAGCTGTTTTTT

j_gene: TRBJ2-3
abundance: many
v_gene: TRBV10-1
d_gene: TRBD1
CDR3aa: CASSPRTGSTDTQYF
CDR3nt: TGCGCCAGCAGCCCACGGACAGGGAGCACAGATACGCAGTATTTT

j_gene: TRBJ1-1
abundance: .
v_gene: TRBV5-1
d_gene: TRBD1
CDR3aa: CASSPGRGHGDEAFF
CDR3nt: TGCGCCAGCAGCCCGGGCAGGGGGCATGGTGATGAAGCTTTCTTT

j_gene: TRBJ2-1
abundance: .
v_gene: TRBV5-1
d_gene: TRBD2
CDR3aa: CASSFEAGRYNEQFF
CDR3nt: TGCGCCAGCAGCTTCGAAGCGGGAAGATACAATGAGCAGTTCTTC

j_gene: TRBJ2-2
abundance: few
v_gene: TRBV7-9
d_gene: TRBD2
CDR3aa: CASTRVRGDTGELFF
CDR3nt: TGTGCCAGCACCCGAGTCCGGGGGGACACCGGGGAGCTGTTTTTT

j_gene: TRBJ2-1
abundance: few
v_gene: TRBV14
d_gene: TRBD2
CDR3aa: CASSQGLAPKYNEQFF
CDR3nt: TGTGCCAGCAGCCAAGGACTAGCGCCGAAATACAATGAGCAGTTCTTC

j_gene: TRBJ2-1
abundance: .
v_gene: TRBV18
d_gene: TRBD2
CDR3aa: CASSTSGRAKRSYNEQFF
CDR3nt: TGTGCCAGCTCAACTAGCGGGAGGGCCAAGAGGTCCTACAATGAGCAGTTCTTC

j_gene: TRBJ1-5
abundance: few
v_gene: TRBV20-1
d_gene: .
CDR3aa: CSARTANQPQHF
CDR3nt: TGCAGTGCTAGAACAGCCAATCAGCCCCAGCATTTT

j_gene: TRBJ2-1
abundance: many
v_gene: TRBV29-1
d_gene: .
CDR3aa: CSVVTGNYNEQFF
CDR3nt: TGCAGCGTTGTGACAGGCAACTACAATGAGCAGTTCTTC

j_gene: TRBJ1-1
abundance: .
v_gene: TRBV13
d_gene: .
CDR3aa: CACGLTDEAFF
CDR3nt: TGTGCCTGTGGCCTGACAGATGAAGCTTTCTTT

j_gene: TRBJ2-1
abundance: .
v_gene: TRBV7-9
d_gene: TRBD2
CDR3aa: CASSLRTSGDRHNEQFF
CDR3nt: TGTGCCAGCAGCTTACGAACTAGCGGGGACCGACACAATGAGCAGTTCTTC

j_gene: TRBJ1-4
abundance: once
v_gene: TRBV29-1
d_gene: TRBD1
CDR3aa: CSVEGTGYEKLFF
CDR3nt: TGCAGCGTTGAGGGGACAGGGTACGAAAAACTGTTTTTT